This T cell receptor (beta chain) was recorded in a study of blood T cell repertoires in COVID-19. The overall study: The United States, Italy and Spain supplied acute and convalescent COVID-19 samples. Nucleic acid was either cDNA or gDNA, and it came from T cells, B-cell-depleted T cells, or PBMCs.

Germline CDR1 MDHEN, CDR2 SYDVKM. Unmatched junction bases numbered 5, after V lost 3 bases and J lost 11 bases. CDR3 size: 12 residues. As originally analysed: How many nucleated cells were present was estimated from reference gene primer amplification. Using immunoSEQ multiplex PCR, the repertoire was profiled, and TCRdb retains in-frame clones only, with some absent. V and J calls and clone size are copied from that table; D and trimming were computed from the DNA. The table includes roughly 100,000 clones, approximately 87% detected once. This receptor was taken from a woman aged 30 to 39 with acute or convalescent COVID-19. Sequences were obtained from peripheral blood. The rearrangement uses TRBV28 and TRBJ1-1; 8 bases match TRBD1. The CDR3: CASSFRTGRAFF. CDR3 nucleotides: TGTGCCAGCAGTTTCAGGACAGGGCGGGCTTTCTTT.